The clone carrying this TCR beta chain was seen a handful of times. Its antigen is not known. The sample comes from a study of blood T cells in healthy people across ages. Study outcomes and limitations: Age advanced and TCR beta diversity per million T cells fell, roughly linearly.

The CDR3 is made up of 19 amino acids. The germline V gene has CDR1 MNHEY and CDR2 SVGEGT. V dropped 2 bases and J dropped 0 bases, with 20 bases sitting between them. It was with a sample-barcoded 5' primer and a J-beta primer mix that a second PCR of roughly 6 to 12 cycles was run. TCRdb analysed the 5' RACE reads with MiXCR anew, one entry per CDR3 protein. This table holds 1.5 million or so distinct CDR3 sequences, approximately 43% found once. The chain couples TRBV6-2 or TRBV6-3 to TRBJ2-1, with a tentative D call TRBD2 (7 bases). This TCR was sampled from a woman aged 18-29 years in good health. Input material: blood. The CDR3 here is CASSYGGAPLYSSYNEQFF. Written as DNA, the CDR3 is TGTGCCAGCAGTTACGGGGGGGCTCCCCTATACTCCTCCTACAATGAGCAGTTCTTC.